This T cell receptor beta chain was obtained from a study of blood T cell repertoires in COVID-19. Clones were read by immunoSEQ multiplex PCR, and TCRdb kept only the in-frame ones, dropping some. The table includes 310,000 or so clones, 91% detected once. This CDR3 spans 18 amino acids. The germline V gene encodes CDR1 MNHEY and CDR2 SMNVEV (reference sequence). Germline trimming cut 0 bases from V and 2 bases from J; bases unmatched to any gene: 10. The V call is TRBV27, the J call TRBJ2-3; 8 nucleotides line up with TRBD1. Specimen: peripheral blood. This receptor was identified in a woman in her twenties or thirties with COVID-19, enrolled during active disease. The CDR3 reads CASSLSVLWTGTTDTQYF. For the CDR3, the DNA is TGTGCCAGCAGTTTATCCGTCCTGTGGACAGGGACCACAGATACGCAGTATTTT.